This T cell receptor beta chain derives from a study of cytomegalovirus exposure and HLA in healthy donors. Germline V gene sequence: CDR1 MNHEY, CDR2 SVGAGI. Trimming left V 7 bases short and J 5 bases short, with 14 bases between. This CDR3 comprises 14 residues. Sequenced by immunoSEQ multiplex PCR; TCRdb stores in-frame clones only, minus some. Here the sample spans more than 130,000 clones, almost 90% being singletons. The TCR sequence derives from a young woman in good health and CMV-seropositive. The chain uses TRBV6-5 and TRBJ1-4, with D perhaps matching TRBD1 (6 bases). Source material: PBMCs. CDR3 in amino acids: CASTRGQRNEKLFF. In DNA form, the CDR3 reads TGTGCCAGCACTCGAGGACAGAGGAATGAAAAACTGTTTTTT.